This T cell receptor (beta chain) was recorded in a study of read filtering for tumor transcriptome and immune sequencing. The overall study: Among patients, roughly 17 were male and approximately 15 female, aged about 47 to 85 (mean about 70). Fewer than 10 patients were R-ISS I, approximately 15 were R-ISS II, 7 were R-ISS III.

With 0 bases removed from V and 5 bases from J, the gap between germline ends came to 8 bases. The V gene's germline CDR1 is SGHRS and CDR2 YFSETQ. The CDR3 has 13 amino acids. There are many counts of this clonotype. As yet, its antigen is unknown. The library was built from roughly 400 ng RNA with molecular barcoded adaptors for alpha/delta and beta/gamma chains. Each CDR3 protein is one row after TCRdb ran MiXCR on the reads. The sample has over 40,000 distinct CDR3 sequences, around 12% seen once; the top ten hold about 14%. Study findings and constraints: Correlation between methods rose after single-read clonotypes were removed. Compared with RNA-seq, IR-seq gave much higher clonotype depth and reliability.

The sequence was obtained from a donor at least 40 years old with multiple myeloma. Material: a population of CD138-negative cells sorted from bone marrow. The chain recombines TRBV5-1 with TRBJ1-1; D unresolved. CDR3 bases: TGCGCCAGCAGCTTGGGGATTCAAACTGAAGCTTTCTTT. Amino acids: CASSLGIQTEAFF. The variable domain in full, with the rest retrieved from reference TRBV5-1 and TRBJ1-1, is KAGVTQTPRYLIKTRGQQVTLSCSPISGHRSVSWYQQTPGQGLQFLFEYFSETQRNKGNFPGRFSGRQFSNSRSEMNVSTLELGDSALYLCASSLGIQTEAFFGQGTRLTVV.